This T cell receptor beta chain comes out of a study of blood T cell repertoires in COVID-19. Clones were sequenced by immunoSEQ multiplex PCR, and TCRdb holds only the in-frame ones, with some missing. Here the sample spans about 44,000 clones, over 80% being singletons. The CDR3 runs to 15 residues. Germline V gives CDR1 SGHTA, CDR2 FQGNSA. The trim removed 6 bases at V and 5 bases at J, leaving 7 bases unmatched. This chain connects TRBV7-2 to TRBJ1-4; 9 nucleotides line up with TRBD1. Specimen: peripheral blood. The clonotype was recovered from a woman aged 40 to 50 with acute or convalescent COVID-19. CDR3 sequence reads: CASRLTGGLNEKLFF. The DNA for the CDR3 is TGTGCCAGCAGATTGACAGGGGGGTTGAATGAAAAACTGTTTTTT.